This record covers a single T cell receptor beta chain. These data originate in a study of CD8 T cells in Susac syndrome. RNA, at about 0.5 to 1 ug, was reverse transcribed with random hexamers. The immunoSEQ assay covered 54 Vbeta and 13 Jbeta segments for CDR3. In TCRdb, the immunoSEQ multiplex PCR reads were re-called with MiXCR into one record per CDR3 protein. Of 330,000 or so distinct CDR3 sequences in the sample, approximately 91% were seen once. The sequenced target, TCR beta, came from blood CD8+ and CD4+ T cells. Each multiple sclerosis control was a treatment-naive patient with relapsing-remitting disease that was either stable or active. CD8+ and CD4+ T cells were negatively isolated; TEMRA cells were FACS-enriched. Germline V gene lookup returns CDR1 LGHNA and CDR2 YSLEER. CDR3 length equals 15 residues. V was shortened by 0 bases and J by 4 bases, with 12 bases between the two germline ends.

Input material: CD8+ T cells from PBMCs. The receptor's source is a human donor with multiple sclerosis. The rearrangement joins TRBV4-3 to TRBJ1-1; TRBD1 might be the D (6 bases). In nucleotides, the CDR3 is TGCGCCAGCAGCCAAGATCTCAGGGGCGTCACTGAAGCTTTCTTT. Its protein is CASSQDLRGVTEAFF.